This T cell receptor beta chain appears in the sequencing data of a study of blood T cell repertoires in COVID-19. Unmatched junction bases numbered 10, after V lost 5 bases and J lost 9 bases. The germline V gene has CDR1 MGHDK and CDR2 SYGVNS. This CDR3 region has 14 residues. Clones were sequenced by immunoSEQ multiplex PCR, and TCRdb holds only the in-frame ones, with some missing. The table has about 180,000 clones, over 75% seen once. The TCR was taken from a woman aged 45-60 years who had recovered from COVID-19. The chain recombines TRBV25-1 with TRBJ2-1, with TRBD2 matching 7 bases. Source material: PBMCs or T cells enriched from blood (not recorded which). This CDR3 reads CASSRSGKLGEQFF. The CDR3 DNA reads TGTGCCAGCAGTAGAAGCGGGAAGCTGGGTGAGCAGTTCTTC.